These 18 T cell receptor beta chains were all obtained from the same sample, sequenced in a study of tumor-infiltrating lymphocytes in primary liver carcinoma. Unsorted whole blood supplied the RNA, and germline DNA was extracted too. Reverse transcription of about 500 ng total RNA with a constant-region primer produced TCR beta cDNA. Slightly modified ARM-PCR with three nested multiplex PCR rounds yielded TCR beta libraries. Primers for the first two PCR rounds were TRBV1-TRBV30 forward primers and a C-beta reverse primer (roughly 9 cycles per round). TCRdb re-derived calls from the multiplex PCR reads in MiXCR, one entry per CDR3 protein. The top ten clones hold about 6.1% of a sample with 300,000 to 400,000 distinct CDR3 sequences, less than 70% of them seen once. Input material: peripheral blood. The receptors stem from a middle-aged man with primary liver carcinoma and hepatitis B virus infection.

On this clonotype: Likely a read error: the CDR3 ends without its conserved phenylalanine or tryptophan. The V call is TRBV29-1, the J call TRBJ2-7, with D possibly TRBD2 on 5 matching bases. This CDR3 has 11 amino acids. Germline assignment: CDR1 SQVTM and CDR2 ANQGSEA. The CDR3 loop reads CRVATGYEQYL. DNA of the CDR3: TGCAGAGTTGCGACGGGATACGAGCAGTACCTC.

This chain links TRBV12-3 or TRBV12-4 with TRBJ1-6, with D hard to call. This CDR3 is 12 amino acids long. V lost 6 bases and J lost 14, with 14 bases in between. The CDR3 bases are TGTGCCAGCAGCCGTGACATGGTCACCCTCCACTTT. Translating it yields CASSRDMVTLHF.

The rearrangement joins TRBV14 to TRBJ2-5, with a weak D call TRBD2 (5 bases). The ends were cut back, 1 base at V and 5 bases at J, with 14 bases in the middle. CDR1 and CDR2 from the germline V gene are SGHDN and FVKESK. The CDR3 spans 15 residues. The CDR3, as DNA: TGTGCCAGCAGCCAAGTTCGGGGTATGGCGGAGACCCAGTACTTC. Protein sequence: CASSQVRGMAETQYF.

CDR3: CASRIGTATYEQYF. The CDR3 DNA follows: TGTGCCAGCAGGATCGGGACGGCGACCTACGAGCAGTACTTC. The chain uses TRBV6-1 and TRBJ2-7, with D perhaps assigned TRBD1 or TRBD2 (5 bases each). The CDR3 has 14 residues. V was pared by 6 bases and J by 2 bases, with 14 bases between. Germline CDR1 is MNHNS and CDR2 is SASEGT.

This clonotype has a count of ten or more. This sequence joins TRBV5-6 and TRBJ2-1, with D possibly matching TRBD1 (6 bases). The CDR3 spans 12 residues. Germline V gene sequence: CDR1 SGHDT, CDR2 YYEEEE. The V and J ends lost 3 bases and 5 bases respectively, with 6 bases between them. The CDR3 loop reads CASSWDNNEQFF. The CDR3 DNA reads as TGTGCCAGCAGCTGGGACAACAATGAGCAGTTCTTC. Supplemented by reference TRBV5-6 and TRBJ2-1, the full variable domain reads DAGVTQSPTHLIKTRGQQVTLRCSPKSGHDTVSWYQQALGQGPQFIFQYYEEEERQRGNFPDRFSGHQFPNYSSELNVNALLLGDSALYLCASSWDNNEQFFGPGTRLTVL.

This clonotype was recorded many times. The CDR3 nucleotides read TGTGCCAGCAGTTACATCCTAGATGGGGAGCTGTTTTTT. Protein product: CASSYILDGELFF. The rearrangement joins TRBV6-6 to TRBJ2-2; no clear D gene. The CDR3 runs 13 residues. Looked up from germline, CDR1 is MNHNY and CDR2 is SVGAGI (reference sequence). V shed 2 bases and J shed 8 bases, with 9 bases lying between them.

In regard to this clonotype: A junction end diverges from the germline sequence, so it may reflect a read error. The J gene is TRBJ2-2, the V gene TRBV12-3 or TRBV12-4, with D possibly matching TRBD2 (6 bases). The CDR3 spans 13 residues. The DNA for the CDR3 is TGTGGGTTCGGGTCTAGCGCCACCTGGGAGCTGTTTTTT. As protein: CGFGSSATWELFF.

To note about this clonotype: A read error may produce the germline difference seen at one junction end. The J gene is TRBJ2-3, the V gene TRBV11-2, with D maybe TRBD2 (5 bases). This CDR3 comprises 16 residues. The V gene's germline CDR1 is SGHAT and CDR2 FQNNGV. The CDR3 loop reads CASSTGNLPRTYTQYF. CDR3 DNA: TGTGCCAGCAGCACGGGGAACCTACCGCGCACATATACGCAGTATTTT.

This chain uses TRBV11-2 with TRBJ2-2; D remains unclear. The germline V and J ends were trimmed by 1 base and 9 bases, with 15 bases remaining between them. From germline, CDR1 is SGHAT and CDR2 FQNNGV. The CDR3 runs to 15 residues. CDR3 DNA: TGTGCCAGCAGCTTAGTATTAGCCTCGGCCAGGGAGCTGTTTTTT. Encoded protein: CASSLVLASARELFF.

To note about this clonotype: One end of the junction fails to match germline, which may point to a read error. The V and J genes are TRBV28 and TRBJ2-2; 11 bases line up with TRBD2. This CDR3 has 16 amino acids. Per the germline V gene, CDR1 is MDHEN and CDR2 is SYDVKM. The CDR3 DNA follows: TGTGCCAACAGTTTTAGCGGGAGGGACTACACCGGGGAGCTGTTTTTT. Encoded protein: CANSFSGRDYTGELFF.

In this sample, this clonotype turned up once. This chain links TRBV11-2 with TRBJ2-3, with D possibly matching TRBD1 (6 bases). Germline CDR1 and CDR2: SGHAT and FQNNGV. This CDR3 comprises 17 residues. Trimming took off 1 base at V and 6 bases at J, with 20 bases between the two ends. The chain's CDR3 is CASSLVSRGWWTDTQYF. As DNA, the CDR3 is TGTGCCAGCAGCTTAGTGTCCAGGGGATGGTGGACGGATACGCAGTATTTT.

This clonotype turned up a few times. This sequence joins TRBV10-2 and TRBJ2-7, with 10 bases aligning to TRBD2. V was clipped by 4 bases and J by 6 bases; unmatched bases: 6. In germline, CDR1 is WSHSY, CDR2 SAAADI. This CDR3 contains 14 residues. In DNA, the CDR3 is TGCGCCAGCAGTGGACTAGCGGGTAAAGGCGAGCAGTACTTC. As protein: CASSGLAGKGEQYF.

The chain recombines TRBV11-3 with TRBJ2-2; maybe TRBD2 (6 bases). Trimming took 6 bases from V and 6 from J, leaving 17 bases between them. Germline lookup yields CDR1 SGHNT and CDR2 YENEEA. The CDR3 extends over 15 amino acids. CDR3 sequence (DNA): TGTGCCAGCAGTCAGACTAGAGGGAGTTCCGGGGAGCTGTTTTTT. Protein product: CASSQTRGSSGELFF.

Comment on this clonotype: A read error may produce the germline difference seen at one junction end. This sequence joins TRBV7-9 and TRBJ1-4; D is unresolved. Germline V gene data show CDR1 as SEHNR and CDR2 as FQNEAQ (reference sequence). The CDR3 is 15 amino acids. CDR3 residues: CASSLVPEEGEKLLF. The CDR3 nucleotides are TGTGCCAGCAGCTTAGTGCCGGAGGAAGGTGAAAAACTGCTTTTT.

On this clonotype itself: An end of the junction does not agree with germline; a read error may underlie this. The rearrangement joins TRBV11-2 to TRBJ2-7; D gene ambiguous. The CDR3 is 12 residues long. Germline CDR1 and CDR2: SGHAT and FQNNGV. The CDR3 reads CASSALGYEQYF. CDR3 in DNA: TGTGCCAGCTCAGCCCTCGGCTACGAACAGTACTTC.

This clonotype was seen repeatedly, ten times or more. The V call is TRBV12-3 or TRBV12-4, the J call TRBJ2-1, with 9 bases lining up with TRBD2. The V and J ends lost 6 bases and 4 bases, in that order; junction bases with no gene match: 7. The CDR3 spans 15 residues. CDR3 residues: CASRPTSGPYNEQFF. As DNA, the CDR3 is TGTGCCAGCAGACCGACTAGCGGCCCGTACAATGAGCAGTTCTTC.

This clonotype was seen repeatedly, ten times or more. This chain links TRBV6-5 with TRBJ2-7; 11 bases align to TRBD1. The germline V gene has CDR1 MNHEY and CDR2 SVGAGI. The J segment lost 5 bases and the V segment lost 6 bases, leaving 6 bases of the junction unmatched. The length of the CDR3 is 14 residues. The CDR3 region has the DNA TGTGCCAGCAGGAGGACAGGGGGCATCCACGAGCAGTACTTC. Amino acid sequence: CASRRTGGIHEQYF.

This clonotype was detected once. At one end the junction does not follow the germline gene, possibly because of a read error. The V call is TRBV11-2, the J call TRBJ2-3; D remains ambiguous. The CDR3 covers 15 residues. Germline CDR1 and CDR2: SGHAT and FQNNGV. CDR3 sequence reads: CASSFLDHLTDTQYF. The CDR3 DNA follows: TGTGCCAGCAGCTTCCTAGACCATCTAACAGACACGCAGTATTTT.